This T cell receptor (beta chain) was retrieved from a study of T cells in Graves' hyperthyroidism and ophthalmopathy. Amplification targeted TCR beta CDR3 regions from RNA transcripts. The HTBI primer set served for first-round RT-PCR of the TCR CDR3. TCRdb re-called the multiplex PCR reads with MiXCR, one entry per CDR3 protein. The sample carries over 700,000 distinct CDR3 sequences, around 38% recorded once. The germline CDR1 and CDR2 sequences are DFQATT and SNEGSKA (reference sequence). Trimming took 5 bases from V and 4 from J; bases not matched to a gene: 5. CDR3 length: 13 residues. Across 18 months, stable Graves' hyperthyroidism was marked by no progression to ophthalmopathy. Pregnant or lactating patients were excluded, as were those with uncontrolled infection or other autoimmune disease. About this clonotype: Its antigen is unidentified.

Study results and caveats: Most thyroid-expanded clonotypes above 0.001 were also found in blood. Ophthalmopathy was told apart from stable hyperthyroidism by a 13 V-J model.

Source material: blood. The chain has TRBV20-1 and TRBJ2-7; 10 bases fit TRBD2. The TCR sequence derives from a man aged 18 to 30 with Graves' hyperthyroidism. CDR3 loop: CSALTSGAYEQYF. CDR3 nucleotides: TGCAGTGCTCTTACTAGCGGGGCTTACGAGCAGTACTTC.